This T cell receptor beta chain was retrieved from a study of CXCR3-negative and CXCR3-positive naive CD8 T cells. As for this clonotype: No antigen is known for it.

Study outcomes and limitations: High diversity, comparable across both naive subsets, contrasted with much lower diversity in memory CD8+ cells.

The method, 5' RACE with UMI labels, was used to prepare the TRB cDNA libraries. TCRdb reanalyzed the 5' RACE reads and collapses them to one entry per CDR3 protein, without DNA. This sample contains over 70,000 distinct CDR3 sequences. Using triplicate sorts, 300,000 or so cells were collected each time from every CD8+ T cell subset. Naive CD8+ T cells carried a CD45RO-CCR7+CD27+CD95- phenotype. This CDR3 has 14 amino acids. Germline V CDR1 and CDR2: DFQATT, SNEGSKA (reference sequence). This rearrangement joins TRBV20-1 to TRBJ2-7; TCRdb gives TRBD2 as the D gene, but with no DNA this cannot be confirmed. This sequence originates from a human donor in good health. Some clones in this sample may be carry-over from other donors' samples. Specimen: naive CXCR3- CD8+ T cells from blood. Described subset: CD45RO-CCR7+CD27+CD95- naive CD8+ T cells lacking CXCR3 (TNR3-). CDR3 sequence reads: CSARDREGSYEQYF.